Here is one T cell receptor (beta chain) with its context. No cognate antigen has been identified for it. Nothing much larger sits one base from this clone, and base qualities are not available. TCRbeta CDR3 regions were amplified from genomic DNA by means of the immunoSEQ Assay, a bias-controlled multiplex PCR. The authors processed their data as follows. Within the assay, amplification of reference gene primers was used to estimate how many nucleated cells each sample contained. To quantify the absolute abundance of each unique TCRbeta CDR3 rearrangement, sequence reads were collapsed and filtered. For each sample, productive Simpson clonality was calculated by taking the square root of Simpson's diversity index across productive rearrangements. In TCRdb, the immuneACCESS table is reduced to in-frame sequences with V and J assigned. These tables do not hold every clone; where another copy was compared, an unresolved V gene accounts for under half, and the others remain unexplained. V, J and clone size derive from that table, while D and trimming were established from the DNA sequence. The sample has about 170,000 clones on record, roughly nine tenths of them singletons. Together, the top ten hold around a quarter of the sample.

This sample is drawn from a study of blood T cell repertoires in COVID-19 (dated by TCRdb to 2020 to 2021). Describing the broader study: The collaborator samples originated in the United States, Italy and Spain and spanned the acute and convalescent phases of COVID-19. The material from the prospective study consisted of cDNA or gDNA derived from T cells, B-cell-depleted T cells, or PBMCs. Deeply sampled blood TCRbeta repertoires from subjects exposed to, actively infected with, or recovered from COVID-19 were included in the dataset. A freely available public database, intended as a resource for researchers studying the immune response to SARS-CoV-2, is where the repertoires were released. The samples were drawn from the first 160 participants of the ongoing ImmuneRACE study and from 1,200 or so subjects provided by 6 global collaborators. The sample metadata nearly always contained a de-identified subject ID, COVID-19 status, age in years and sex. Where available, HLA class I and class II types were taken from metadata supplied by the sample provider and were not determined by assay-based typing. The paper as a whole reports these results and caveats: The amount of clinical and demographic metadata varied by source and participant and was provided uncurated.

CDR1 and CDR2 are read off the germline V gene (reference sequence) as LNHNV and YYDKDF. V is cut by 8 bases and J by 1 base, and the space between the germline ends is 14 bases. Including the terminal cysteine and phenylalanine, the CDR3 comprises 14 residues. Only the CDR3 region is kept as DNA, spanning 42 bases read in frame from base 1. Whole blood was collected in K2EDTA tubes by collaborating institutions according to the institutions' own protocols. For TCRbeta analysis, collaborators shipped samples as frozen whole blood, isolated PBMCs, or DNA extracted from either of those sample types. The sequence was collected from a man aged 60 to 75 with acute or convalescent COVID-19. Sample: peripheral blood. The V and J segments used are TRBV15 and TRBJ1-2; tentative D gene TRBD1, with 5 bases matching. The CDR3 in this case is CATSEGRLNYGYTF. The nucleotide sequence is TGTGCCACCTCGGAGGGGCGGCTTAACTATGGCTACACCTTC. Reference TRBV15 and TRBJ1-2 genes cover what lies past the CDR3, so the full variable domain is DAMVIQNPRYQVTQFGKPVTLSCSQTLNHNVMYWYQQKSSQAPKLLFHYYDKDFNNEADTPDNFQSRRPNTSFCFLDIRSPGLGDTAMYLCATSEGRLNYGYTFGSGTRLTVV.